These 3 T cell receptor beta chains share one sample of origin, sequenced in a study of blood T cell repertoires in COVID-19. Method: immunoSEQ multiplex PCR; TCRdb's copy keeps in-frame clones and lacks some. The table has some 150,000 clones, approximately 86% seen once. The sequenced sample was peripheral blood. The receptors were gathered from an elderly woman in a cohort sampled during active or convalescent COVID-19.

The chain is built from TRBV2 and TRBJ2-3; TRBD2 matches at 10 bases. Looked up from germline, CDR1 is SNHLY and CDR2 is FYNNEI. V trimming: 5 bases; J trimming: 2 bases; junction bases outside the gene matches: 1. CDR3 size: 14 residues. The CDR3: CASSLAGVTDTQYF. CDR3 bases: TGTGCCAGCAGTCTAGCGGGAGTCACAGATACGCAGTATTTT.

The gene calls are TRBV24-1 and TRBJ2-1; the match to TRBD2 covers 9 bases. The CDR3 is 15 residues long. Per the germline V gene, CDR1 is KGHDR and CDR2 is SFDVKD. The trim removed 4 bases at V and 4 bases at J, leaving 4 bases unmatched. CDR3 region: CATSEGTSSYNEQFF. The DNA for the CDR3 is TGTGCCACCAGTGAAGGGACTAGCTCTTACAATGAGCAGTTCTTC.

The gene calls are TRBV19 and TRBJ2-1; no definite D call. The CDR3 spans 16 residues. V was shortened by 0 bases and J by 3 bases, with 12 bases between the two germline ends. Germline V gene lookup returns CDR1 LNHDA and CDR2 SQIVND (reference sequence). CDR3 bases: TGTGCCAGTAGTATAGATGGGCACTGGAACTACAATGAGCAGTTCTTC. Its protein is CASSIDGHWNYNEQFF.